This T cell receptor (beta chain) came from a study of cytomegalovirus exposure and HLA in healthy donors. About the study: Inside one of the first data releases sat about 85 million unique TCRs taken from HLA-typed donors.

The PCR employed 60 Vbeta primers together with 13 Jbeta primers. Sequencing used immunoSEQ multiplex PCR; TCRdb keeps in-frame clones, though not all of them. The table lists 120,000 or so clones, approximately 76% of them singletons. V shed 2 bases, J shed 0 bases, and the junction held 17 bases outside the gene matches. The CDR3 runs to 20 residues. General study results and limits: Reported results showed that the classifier diagnosed cytomegalovirus status with high specificity and sensitivity. Earlier results showed most TCR beta V segments being productive about 90% or about 30% of the time.

Concerning this clone itself: The antigen is undetermined.

The V call is TRBV5-3, the J call TRBJ1-2; 9 bases match TRBD1. TRBV5-3 counts as an open reading frame of uncertain function. This sequence was found in a man aged 50 to 59 in good health and CMV-seropositive. Sequencing was performed on PBMCs. This CDR3 is CARSFGLKCDRGDSNYGYTF. CDR3 bases: TGTGCCAGAAGCTTTGGGCTTAAGTGCGACAGGGGGGACTCTAACTATGGCTACACCTTC.